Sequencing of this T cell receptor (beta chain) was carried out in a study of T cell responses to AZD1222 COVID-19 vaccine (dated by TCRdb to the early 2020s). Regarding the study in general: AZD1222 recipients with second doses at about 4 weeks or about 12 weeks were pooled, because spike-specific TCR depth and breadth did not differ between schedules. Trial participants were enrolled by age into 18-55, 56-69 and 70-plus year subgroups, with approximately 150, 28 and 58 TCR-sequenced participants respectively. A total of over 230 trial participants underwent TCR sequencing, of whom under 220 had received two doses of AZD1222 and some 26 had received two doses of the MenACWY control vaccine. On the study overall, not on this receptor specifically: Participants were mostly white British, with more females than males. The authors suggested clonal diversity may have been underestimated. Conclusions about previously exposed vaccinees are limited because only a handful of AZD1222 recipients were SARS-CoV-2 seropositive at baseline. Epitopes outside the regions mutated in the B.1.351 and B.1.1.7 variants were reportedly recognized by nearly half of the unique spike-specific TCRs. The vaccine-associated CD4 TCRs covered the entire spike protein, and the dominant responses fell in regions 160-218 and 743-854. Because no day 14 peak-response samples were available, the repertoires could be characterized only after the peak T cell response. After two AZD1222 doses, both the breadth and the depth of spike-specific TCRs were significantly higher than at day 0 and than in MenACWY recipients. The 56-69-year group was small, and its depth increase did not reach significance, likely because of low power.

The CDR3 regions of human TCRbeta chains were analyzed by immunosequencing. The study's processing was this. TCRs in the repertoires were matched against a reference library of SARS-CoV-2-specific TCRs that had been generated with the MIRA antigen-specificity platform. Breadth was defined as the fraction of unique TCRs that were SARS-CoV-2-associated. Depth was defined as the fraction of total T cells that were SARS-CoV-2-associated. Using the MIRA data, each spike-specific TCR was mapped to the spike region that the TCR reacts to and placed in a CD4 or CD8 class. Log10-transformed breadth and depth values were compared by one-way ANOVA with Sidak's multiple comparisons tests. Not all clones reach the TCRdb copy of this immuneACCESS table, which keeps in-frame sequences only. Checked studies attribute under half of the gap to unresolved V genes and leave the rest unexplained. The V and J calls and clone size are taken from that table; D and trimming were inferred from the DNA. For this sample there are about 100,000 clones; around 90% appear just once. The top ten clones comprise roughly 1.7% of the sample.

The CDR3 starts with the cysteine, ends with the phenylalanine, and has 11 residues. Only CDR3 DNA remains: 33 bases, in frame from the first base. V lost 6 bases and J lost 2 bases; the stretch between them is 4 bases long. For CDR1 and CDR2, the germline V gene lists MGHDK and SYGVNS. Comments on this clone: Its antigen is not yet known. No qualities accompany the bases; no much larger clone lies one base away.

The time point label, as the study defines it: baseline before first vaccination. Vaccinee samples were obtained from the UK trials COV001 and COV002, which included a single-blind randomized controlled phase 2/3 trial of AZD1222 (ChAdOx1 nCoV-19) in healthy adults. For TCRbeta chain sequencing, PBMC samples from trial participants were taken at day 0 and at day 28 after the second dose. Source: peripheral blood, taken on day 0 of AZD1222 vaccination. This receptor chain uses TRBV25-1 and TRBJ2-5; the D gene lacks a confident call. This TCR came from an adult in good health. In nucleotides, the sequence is TGTGCCAGCAGCCCTCAAGAGACCCAGTACTTC. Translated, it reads CASSPQETQYF.